This T cell receptor (beta chain) is from a study of cytomegalovirus exposure and HLA in healthy donors. Study conclusions and caveats: In a later analysis, HLA-associated beta chains showed higher expansion and lower generation probabilities than comparable chains. TCR beta V- and J-gene trimming was later associated with a missense DCLRE1C variant. On later analysis, the bulk of CMV-associated TCR beta chains appeared to be HLA-restricted. Cytomegalovirus association was listed for approximately 160 TCR beta chains.

As regards this clone: The antigen remains undetermined.

Amplification used 60 Vbeta primers and 13 Jbeta primers. Only in-frame clones appear in the TCRdb table, and some are missing; sequencing was by immunoSEQ multiplex PCR. The table gives tens of thousands of clones; the top ten clones make up approximately 2.9% of it. This clonotype was obtained from a man aged 40-49 years in good health and CMV-seronegative. Sequences were obtained from PBMCs.

The CDR3 DNA is TGTGCCAGCCGGAGGCCCTCCTTAGACTATGGCTACACCTTC. Translated, it gives CASRRPSLDYGYTF. The V gene is TRBV2, the J gene TRBJ1-2; the D is unclear. The CDR3 runs to 14 residues. Germline CDR1 is SNHLY and CDR2 is FYNNEI. V was cut by 8 bases and J by 3 bases, with 16 bases left in between.